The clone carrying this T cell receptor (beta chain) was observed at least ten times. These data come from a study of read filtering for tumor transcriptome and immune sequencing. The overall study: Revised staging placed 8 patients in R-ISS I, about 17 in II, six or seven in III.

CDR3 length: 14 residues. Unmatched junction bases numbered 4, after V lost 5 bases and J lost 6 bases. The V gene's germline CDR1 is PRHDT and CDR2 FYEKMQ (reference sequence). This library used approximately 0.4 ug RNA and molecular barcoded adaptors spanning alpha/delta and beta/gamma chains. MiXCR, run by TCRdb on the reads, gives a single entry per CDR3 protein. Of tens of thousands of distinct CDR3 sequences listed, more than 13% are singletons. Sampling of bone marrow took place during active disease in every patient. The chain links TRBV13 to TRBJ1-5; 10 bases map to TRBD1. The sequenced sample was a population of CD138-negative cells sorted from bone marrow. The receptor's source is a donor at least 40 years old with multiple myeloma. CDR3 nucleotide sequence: TGTGCCAGCAGCAAGGGACAGGGGCGTCAGCCCCAGCATTTT. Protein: CASSKGQGRQPQHF. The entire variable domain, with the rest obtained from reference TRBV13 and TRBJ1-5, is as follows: AAGVIQSPRHLIKEKRETATLKCYPIPRHDTVYWYQQGPGQDPQFLISFYEKMQSDKGSIPDRFSAQQFSDYHSELNMSSLELGDSALYFCASSKGQGRQPQHFGDGTRLSIL.